The clone carrying this T cell receptor beta chain has a handful of counts. The antigen is unknown. TCRdb redid the calling of the 5' RACE reads with MiXCR, one entry per CDR3 protein. The table records roughly 770,000 distinct CDR3 sequences, approximately 18% of them present only once. The CDR3 contains 15 residues. The junction had 4 bases not matched to a gene; V was cut back by 1 base and J by 3 bases. Germline CDR1 and CDR2: SGHRS and YFSETQ. The data are from a study of identical twins. General study findings and limits: With beta out-of-frame sequences, excess sharing by twins was weaker.

These data were also reused for a study on T cells expressing NK-cell markers. This second study says: Sorting was limited to alpha-beta TCR-expressing T cells with an anti-gamma-delta TCR antibody in several experiments. Among several donors, these clonotypes also ranked first in the CD3+CD56-NKG2C+ fraction.

The sample comprised PBMCs. The TCR originated in a woman under 30 in good health. The gene calls are TRBV5-1 and TRBJ2-3, with 8 bases aligning to TRBD1. For the CDR3, the DNA is TGCGCCAGCAGCTTGCCCGACAGGGGAACAGATACGCAGTATTTT. It translates to CASSLPDRGTDTQYF. Variable domain in full (rest from reference TRBV5-1 and TRBJ2-3): KAGVTQTPRYLIKTRGQQVTLSCSPISGHRSVSWYQQTPGQGLQFLFEYFSETQRNKGNFPGRFSGRQFSNSRSEMNVSTLELGDSALYLCASSLPDRGTDTQYFGPGTRLTVL.